The clone carrying this T cell receptor (beta chain) was recorded at least ten times. The antigen is not known. This entry belongs to a study of T cells in Graves' hyperthyroidism and ophthalmopathy. At the level of the study: Pretreatment peripheral blood was obtained at initial diagnosis. Study-wide findings and caveats: Ophthalmopathy prediction by the model preceded onset by a median about 6 months.

Amplified regions were TCR beta CDR3 sequences from RNA transcripts. The HTBI set primed first-round TCR CDR3 RT-PCR. TCRdb re-called the multiplex PCR reads with MiXCR, one entry per CDR3 protein. The data show 300,000 to 450,000 distinct CDR3 sequences, about 14% seen once. Used for diagnoses were clinical symptoms, serum thyroxine and TRAb, thyroid ultrasound and orbital computed tomography. The sequence was obtained from a woman aged 30 to 39 with Graves' ophthalmopathy. Input material: blood.

CDR3 loop: CASSFPGQGGADTQYF. The CDR3 DNA follows: TGTGCCAGCAGCTTTCCGGGACAGGGTGGCGCAGATACGCAGTATTTT. The chain joins TRBV28 to TRBJ2-3; 9 positions match TRBD1. CDR3 size: 16 residues. The germline V gene has CDR1 MDHEN and CDR2 SYDVKM. With V trimmed by 6 bases and J by 4 bases, 11 bases remained unmatched.